This TCR beta chain was documented in a study of T cell responses to AZD1222 COVID-19 vaccine. The CDR3 covers 14 residues. The germline V and J ends were trimmed by 8 bases and 3 bases, with 16 bases remaining between them. Germline V gene sequence: CDR1 MNHEY, CDR2 SVGAGI. TCRdb's table, derived via immunoSEQ multiplex PCR, lists solely in-frame clones and lacks some. The sample yields approximately 140,000 clones, approximately 93% seen once. The input for sequencing was peripheral blood, taken on day 0 of MenACWY control vaccination. The sequence was obtained from an adult in good health. The chain has TRBV6-5 and TRBJ1-1; D uncertain. The CDR3 DNA reads TGTGCCAGCGGAGCCAGGAGGGTCGACACTGAAGCTTTCTTT. Amino acid sequence: CASGARRVDTEAFF.